A selection of T cell receptor beta chains follows, all from one sample in a study of blood T cells in healthy people across ages. TCRdb re-called the 5' RACE reads with MiXCR, one entry per CDR3 protein. Of about 570,000 distinct CDR3 sequences listed, 25% to 35% are singletons. The same sample was also used in a study of T cells of mothers and their children.

The sequenced sample was blood. Receptors were obtained from a boy between 2 and 10 years old in good health. Both conserved end residues are part of each CDR3. The order of the fields is clone size, D gene, V gene, J gene, CDR3 DNA, CDR3 protein. A D gene is named only where the DNA matches it firmly. Not every row has a clone size; where given, it reads once, few, many or a size class.

>few|TRBD2|TRBV9|TRBJ2-5
TGTGCCAGCAGCTCCGCTAGCGGGTACCAAGAGACCCAGTACTTC
CASSSASGYQETQYF
>.|TRBD2|TRBV4-1|TRBJ2-4
TGCGCCAGCAGCCACCCAACTAGCGGGAGTGCAAACATTCAGTACTTC
CASSHPTSGSANIQYF
>.|TRBD2|TRBV5-1|TRBJ2-5
TGCGCCAGCAGGTGGACTAGGTCCTGGACCCAGTACTTC
CASRWTRSWTQYF
>few|.|TRBV24-1|TRBJ2-2
TGTGCCACCAGTGCCCCCCCTGGCACAGGGCGGACCGGGGAGCTGTTTTTT
CATSAPPGTGRTGELFF
>.|.|TRBV27|TRBJ2-5
TGTGCCAGCAGTCGCCTCCGTCCCCCCCAAGAGACCCAGTACTTC
CASSRLRPPQETQYF
>few|.|TRBV10-3|TRBJ2-7
TGTGCCATCAGTGAGTCAGGACGGGAGTCAGACGAGCAGTACTTC
CAISESGRESDEQYF
>few|TRBD1|TRBV3-1|TRBJ2-7
TGTGCCAGCAGCCAAGTGAGGACAGGACTTACCTACGAGCAGTACTTC
CASSQVRTGLTYEQYF
>many|.|TRBV29-1|TRBJ2-5
TGCAGCGCCATGAGGGGGGGCGATGAGACCCAGTACTTC
CSAMRGGDETQYF
>.|.|TRBV9|TRBJ1-3
TGTGCCAGCAGCGTAGAGAATTCTGGAAACACCATATATTTT
CASSVENSGNTIYF
>.|.|TRBV10-3|TRBJ2-5
TGTGCCATCACAGGGCCAGCGGGTTCAAAAGAGACCCAGTACTTC
CAITGPAGSKETQYF
>few|.|TRBV6-4|TRBJ1-1
TGTGCCAGCAGTGACTGGAGGGGAGAGGACACTGAAGCTTTCTTT
CASSDWRGEDTEAFF